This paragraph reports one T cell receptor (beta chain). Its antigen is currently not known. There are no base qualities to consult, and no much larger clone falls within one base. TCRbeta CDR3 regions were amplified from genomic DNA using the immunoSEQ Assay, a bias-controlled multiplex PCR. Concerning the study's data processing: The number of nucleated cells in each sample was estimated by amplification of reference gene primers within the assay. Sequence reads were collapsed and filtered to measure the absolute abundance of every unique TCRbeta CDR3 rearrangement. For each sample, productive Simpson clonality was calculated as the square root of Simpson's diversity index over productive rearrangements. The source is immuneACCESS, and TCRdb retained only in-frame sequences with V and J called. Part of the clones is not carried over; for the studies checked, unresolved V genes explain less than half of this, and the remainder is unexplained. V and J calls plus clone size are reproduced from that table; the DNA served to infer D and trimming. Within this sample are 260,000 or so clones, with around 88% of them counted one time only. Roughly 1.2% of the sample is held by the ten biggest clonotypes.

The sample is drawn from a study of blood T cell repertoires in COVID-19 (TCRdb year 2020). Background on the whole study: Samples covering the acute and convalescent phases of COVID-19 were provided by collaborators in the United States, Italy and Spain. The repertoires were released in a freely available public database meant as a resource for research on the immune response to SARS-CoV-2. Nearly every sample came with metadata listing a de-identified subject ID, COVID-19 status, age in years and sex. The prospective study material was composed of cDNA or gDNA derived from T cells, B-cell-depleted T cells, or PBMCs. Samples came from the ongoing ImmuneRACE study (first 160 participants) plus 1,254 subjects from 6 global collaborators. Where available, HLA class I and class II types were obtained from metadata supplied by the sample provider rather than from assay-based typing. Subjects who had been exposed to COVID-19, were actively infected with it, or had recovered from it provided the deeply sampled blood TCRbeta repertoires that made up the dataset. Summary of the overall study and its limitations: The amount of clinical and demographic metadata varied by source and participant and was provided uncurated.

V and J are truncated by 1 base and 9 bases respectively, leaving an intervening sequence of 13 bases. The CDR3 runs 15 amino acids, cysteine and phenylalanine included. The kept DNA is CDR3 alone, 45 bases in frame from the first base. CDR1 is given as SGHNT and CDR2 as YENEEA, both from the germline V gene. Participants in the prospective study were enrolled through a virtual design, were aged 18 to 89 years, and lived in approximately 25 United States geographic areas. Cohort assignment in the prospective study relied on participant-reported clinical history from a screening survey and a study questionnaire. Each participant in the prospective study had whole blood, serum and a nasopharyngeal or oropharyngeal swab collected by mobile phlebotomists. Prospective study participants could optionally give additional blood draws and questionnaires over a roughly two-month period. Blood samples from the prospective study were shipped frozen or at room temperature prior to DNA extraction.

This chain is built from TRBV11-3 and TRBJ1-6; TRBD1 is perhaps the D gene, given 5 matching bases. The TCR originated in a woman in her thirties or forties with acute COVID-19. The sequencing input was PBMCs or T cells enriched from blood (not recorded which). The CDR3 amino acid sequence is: CASSLAGGLGSPLHF. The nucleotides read TGTGCCAGCAGCTTAGCCGGGGGATTAGGTTCACCCCTCCACTTT.